Listed below are T cell receptor beta chains from one sample, sequenced in a study of T-cell memory formation after mild COVID-19. TCRdb re-derived calls from the 5' RACE reads in MiXCR, one entry per CDR3 protein. The sample carries 100,000 to 150,000 distinct CDR3 sequences, about 15% recorded once. Sequencing was done on a sample of PBMCs or a T cell subset sorted from them (not recorded which). Receptor source: a man between 18 and 29 years old who had mild COVID-19 (a few samples of this study predate the infection). Cell type and time point are not known. The conserved cysteine and the conserved F or W are not part of the CDR3 here. Clone size is shown for a subset of rows, as once, few, many or a class of expanded clone.

V gene,clone size,CDR3 protein
TRBV4-1,NA,ASSQTPGQGFTGELF
TRBV7-6,few,ASSPTGPYNEQF
TRBV5-1,few,ASSLADGNEKLF
TRBV5-6,few,ASSLDIGLADKSYEQY
TRBV4-3,NA,ASSPGDSDGYT
TRBV4-1,few,ASSPAQTTYEQY
TRBV6-5,NA,ASSYGGSTEAF
TRBV5-1,NA,ASSTLAGETGELF
TRBV4-3,NA,ASSQDGNRGSEAF
TRBV2,many,ASNSGWSGANVLT
TRBV5-1,NA,ASSSGPGEDTQY
TRBV18,NA,ASSTGGTNNNQPQH
TRBV12-3/TRBV12-4,few,ASSRGGYNSPLH
TRBV12-3/TRBV12-4,few,ASRRQGDQPQH
TRBV5-1,NA,ASDVGGLETQY
TRBV10-3,few,AISADSRSGYT
TRBV6-2/TRBV6-3,few,ASSYVQGARNTEAF
TRBV5-1,few,ASSLVLGKPNYGYT
TRBV3-1,NA,ASSQDSPLHKNTEAF
TRBV7-3,NA,ASSSGQGYGYT
TRBV7-2,few,ASSSGHYNSPLH
TRBV4-1,few,ASSHGQVTSGANVLT
TRBV29-1,few,SVDKGGGRFNYGYT
TRBV12-3/TRBV12-4,few,ASSFSASGNTIY
TRBV3-1,NA,ASSQTGTGIRQPQH
TRBV7-9,few,ASSSGTATYQPQH
TRBV7-2,many,ASGRPAETQY